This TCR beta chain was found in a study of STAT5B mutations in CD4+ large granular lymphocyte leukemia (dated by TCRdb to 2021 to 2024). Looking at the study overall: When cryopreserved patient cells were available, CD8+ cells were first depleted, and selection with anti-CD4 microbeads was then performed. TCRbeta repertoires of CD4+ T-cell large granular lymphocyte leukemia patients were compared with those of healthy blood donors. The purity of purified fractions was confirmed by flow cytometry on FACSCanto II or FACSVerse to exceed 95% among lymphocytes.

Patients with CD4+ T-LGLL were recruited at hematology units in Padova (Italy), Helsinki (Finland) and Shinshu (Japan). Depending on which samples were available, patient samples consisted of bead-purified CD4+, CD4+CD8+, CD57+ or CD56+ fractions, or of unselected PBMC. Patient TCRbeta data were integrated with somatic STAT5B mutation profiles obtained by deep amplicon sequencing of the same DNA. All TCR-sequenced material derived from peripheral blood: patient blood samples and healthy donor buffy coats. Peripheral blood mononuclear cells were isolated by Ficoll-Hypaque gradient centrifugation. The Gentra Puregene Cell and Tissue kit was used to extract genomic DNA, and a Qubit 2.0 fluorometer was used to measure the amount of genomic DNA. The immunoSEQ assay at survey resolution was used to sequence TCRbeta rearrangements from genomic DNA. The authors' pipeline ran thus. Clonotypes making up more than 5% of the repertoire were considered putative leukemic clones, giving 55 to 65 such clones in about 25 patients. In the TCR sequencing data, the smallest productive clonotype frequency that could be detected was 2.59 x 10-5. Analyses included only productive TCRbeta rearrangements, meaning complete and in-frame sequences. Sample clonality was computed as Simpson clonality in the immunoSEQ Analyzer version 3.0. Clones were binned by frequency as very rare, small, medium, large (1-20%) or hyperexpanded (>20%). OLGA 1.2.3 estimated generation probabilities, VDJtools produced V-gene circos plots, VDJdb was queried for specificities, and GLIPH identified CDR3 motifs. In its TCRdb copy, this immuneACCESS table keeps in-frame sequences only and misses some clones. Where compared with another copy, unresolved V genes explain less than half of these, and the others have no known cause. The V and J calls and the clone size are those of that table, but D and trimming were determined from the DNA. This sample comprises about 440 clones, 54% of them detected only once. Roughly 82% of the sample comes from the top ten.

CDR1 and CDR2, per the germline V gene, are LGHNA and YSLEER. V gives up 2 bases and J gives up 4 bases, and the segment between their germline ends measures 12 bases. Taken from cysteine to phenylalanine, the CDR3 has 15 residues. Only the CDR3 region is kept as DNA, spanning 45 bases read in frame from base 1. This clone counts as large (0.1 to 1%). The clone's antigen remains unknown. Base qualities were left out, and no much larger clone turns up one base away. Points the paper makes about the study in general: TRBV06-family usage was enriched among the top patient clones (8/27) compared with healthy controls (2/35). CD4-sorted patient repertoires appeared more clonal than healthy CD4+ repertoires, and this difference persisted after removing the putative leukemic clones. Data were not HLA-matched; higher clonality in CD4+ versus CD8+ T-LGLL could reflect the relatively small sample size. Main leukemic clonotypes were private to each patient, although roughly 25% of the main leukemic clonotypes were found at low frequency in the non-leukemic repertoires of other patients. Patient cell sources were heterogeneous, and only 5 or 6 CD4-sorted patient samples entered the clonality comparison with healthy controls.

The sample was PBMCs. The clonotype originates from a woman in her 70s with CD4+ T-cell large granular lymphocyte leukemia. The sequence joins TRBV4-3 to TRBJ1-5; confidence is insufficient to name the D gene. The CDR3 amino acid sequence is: CASSQTDGENQPQHF. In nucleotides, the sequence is TGCGCCAGCAGCCAAACGGACGGAGAAAATCAGCCCCAGCATTTT.